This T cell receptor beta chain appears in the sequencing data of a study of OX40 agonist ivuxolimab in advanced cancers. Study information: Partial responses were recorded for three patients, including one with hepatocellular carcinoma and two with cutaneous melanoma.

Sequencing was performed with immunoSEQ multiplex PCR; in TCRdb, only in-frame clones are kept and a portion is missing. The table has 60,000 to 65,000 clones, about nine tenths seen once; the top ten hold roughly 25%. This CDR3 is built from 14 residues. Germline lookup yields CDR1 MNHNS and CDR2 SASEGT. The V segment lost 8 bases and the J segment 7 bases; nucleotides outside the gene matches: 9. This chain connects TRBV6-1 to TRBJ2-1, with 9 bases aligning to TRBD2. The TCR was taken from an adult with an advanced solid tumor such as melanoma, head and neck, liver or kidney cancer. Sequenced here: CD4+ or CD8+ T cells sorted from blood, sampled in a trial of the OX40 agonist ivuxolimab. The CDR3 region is CASSPGLAPNEQFF. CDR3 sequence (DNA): TGTGCCAGCTCACCGGGACTAGCACCTAATGAGCAGTTCTTC.